Listed below are T cell receptor beta chains from one sample, sequenced in a study of CD8 T cells in ankylosing spondylitis. TCRdb used MiXCR to reprocess the 5' RACE reads, holding one entry per CDR3 protein. The sample consists of over 150,000 distinct CDR3 sequences, 9.5% to 15% of them appearing once. Material: blood, either unsorted or a sorted T cell fraction (not recorded which). These TCRs come from a male donor with ankylosing spondylitis or in good health (not recorded which). The CDR3 runs from the conserved cysteine through the conserved F or W. A D gene is named only where the DNA matches it firmly. Where a row states a size, it is once, few, many or the class of an expanded clone; other rows omit it.

many	.	TRBV12-3/TRBV12-4	TRBJ2-5	TGTGCCAGCAGTTTCAGTCTCGGGCCACAAGAGACCCAGTACTTC	CASSFSLGPQETQYF
.	.	TRBV27	TRBJ2-1	TGTGCCAGCGGCCTGGCAGATAATGAGCAGTTCTTC	CASGLADNEQFF
few	.	TRBV27	TRBJ2-2	TGTGCCAGCACCATAGGGGGGCGCGGGGAGCTGTTTTTT	CASTIGGRGELFF
many	TRBD1	TRBV20-1	TRBJ1-1	TGCAGTGCTCGAACAGGGGTCACTGAAGCTTTCTTT	CSARTGVTEAFF
few	.	TRBV11-2	TRBJ1-1	TGTGCCAGCAGCTTAGGGGAACTACTAGAAGCTTTCTTT	CASSLGELLEAFF
.	.	TRBV18	TRBJ2-3	TGTGCCAGCTCACCACCAATAGGGTCAGATACGCAGTATTTT	CASSPPIGSDTQYF
.	.	TRBV2	TRBJ2-7	TGTGCCAGCAGCGAAGGAGACCTACAGGCCTCCTACGAGCAGTACTTC	CASSEGDLQASYEQYF
.	.	TRBV24-1	TRBJ2-1	TGTGCCACCAGTGCCGGGGCGGGTTACAATGAGCAGTTCTTC	CATSAGAGYNEQFF
.	.	TRBV2	TRBJ1-6	TGTGCCAGCAGTGGGGGGATAGGGTCTTCACCCCTCCACTTT	CASSGGIGSSPLHF
.	.	TRBV4-1	TRBJ2-7	TGCGCCAGCAGCGCTTCTGCCGAGCAGTACTTC	CASSASAEQYF
.	TRBD2	TRBV11-1	TRBJ2-1	TGTGCCAGCAGCTTACGGCGGGAGTCTCCCCCCTACAATGAGCAGTTCTTC	CASSLRRESPPYNEQFF
.	.	TRBV5-1	TRBJ2-3	TGCGCCAGCAGCCCGAACTTCCGCACAGATACGCAGTATTTT	CASSPNFRTDTQYF
few	TRBD2	TRBV11-2	TRBJ2-7	TGTGCCAGCAGCTTAGTTAGCGGCGGGGGGGAGCAGTACTTC	CASSLVSGGGEQYF
.	.	TRBV10-3	TRBJ1-3	TGTGCCATCCGGGACACTAGCTCTGGAAACACCATATATTTT	CAIRDTSSGNTIYF
.	TRBD2	TRBV7-9	TRBJ2-7	TGTGCCAGCAGCTTTAGGGGCGGGAGTGGGGACGAGCAGTACTTC	CASSFRGGSGDEQYF
many	.	TRBV12-3/TRBV12-4	TRBJ2-7	TGTGCCAGCAGTTTAACGGGACCCACCTACGAGCAGTACTTC	CASSLTGPTYEQYF
few	.	TRBV5-5	TRBJ2-7	TGTGCCAGCAGCTTGGAGGAATCCCACGAGCAGTACTTC	CASSLEESHEQYF
.	.	TRBV12-3/TRBV12-4	TRBJ2-2	TGTGCCTTTAAACCGGGATATAACACCGGGGAGCTGTTTTTT	CAFKPGYNTGELFF
many	.	TRBV29-1	TRBJ2-7	TGCAGCGTCCTGACAGACGTCTCCTACGAGCAGTACTTC	CSVLTDVSYEQYF
.	.	TRBV3-1	TRBJ2-2	TGTGCCAGCAGCCAAGTAGGTGGCGGCGCCGGGGAGCTGTTTTTT	CASSQVGGGAGELFF
few	TRBD1	TRBV27	TRBJ2-7	TGTGGATCCGGGACAGGGACGAAAGGCGAGCAGTACTTC	CGSGTGTKGEQYF
many	.	TRBV11-2	TRBJ1-3	TGTGCCAGCAGGACAAACTCTGGAAACACCATATATTTT	CASRTNSGNTIYF
few	.	TRBV6-5	TRBJ1-2	TGTGCCAGCAGTTTTACAGGGACGGATGGCTACACCTTC	CASSFTGTDGYTF
.	TRBD1	TRBV12-3/TRBV12-4	TRBJ1-1	TGTGCCAGCAGTTTTTGGGACAGAACTGAAGCTTTCTTT	CASSFWDRTEAFF
.	TRBD2	TRBV20-1	TRBJ2-7	TGCAGTGCCGGGGGGGGGAGCTCCTACGAGCAGTACTTC	CSAGGGSSYEQYF
many	TRBD2	TRBV5-1	TRBJ2-1	TGCGCCAGCAGCTTGGGGACTAGCTCCTACAATGAGCAGTTCTTC	CASSLGTSSYNEQFF
.	.	TRBV6-6	TRBJ2-7	TGTGCCAGCAGTTGGCGAGCCGCCTACGAGCAGTACTTC	CASSWRAAYEQYF
.	TRBD2	TRBV20-1	TRBJ2-7	TGCAGTGCCCGAAGGCGGCTAGCGGGGCCCTACGAGCAGTACTTC	CSARRRLAGPYEQYF
.	.	TRBV20-1	TRBJ2-1	TGCAGTGCTCAACCGGACGTAAGCTCCTACAATGAGCAGTTCTTC	CSAQPDVSSYNEQFF
.	.	TRBV19	TRBJ2-2	TGTGCCAGTAGGGAGACTAGAGATAACACCGGGGAGCTGTTTTTT	CASRETRDNTGELFF
.	.	TRBV3-1	TRBJ2-3	TGTGCCAGCAGGGGGGGAGATACGCAGTATTTT	CASRGGDTQYF
.	TRBD2	TRBV19	TRBJ2-3	TGTGCCAGTAGTGGACTAGCGGGGGTCACAGATACGCAGTATTTT	CASSGLAGVTDTQYF
.	TRBD1	TRBV6-1	TRBJ2-3	TGTGCCAGCAGAGATCGACAGGGGAGCACAGATACGCAGTATTTT	CASRDRQGSTDTQYF
few	TRBD2	TRBV29-1	TRBJ2-1	TGCAGCGCCTCTGGACTAGCAGTCAATGAGCAGTTCTTC	CSASGLAVNEQFF
few	TRBD1	TRBV27	TRBJ1-5	TGTGCCAGCAGCCTTAGTCAGGGGGTGCAGCCCCAGCATTTT	CASSLSQGVQPQHF
.	.	TRBV7-9	TRBJ2-5	TGTGCCAGCAGCTTAGCGGGGCAGACCAGAGAGACCCAGTACTTC	CASSLAGQTRETQYF
many	.	TRBV5-1	TRBJ2-7	TGCGCCAGCAGCTTGGTCACGGGAACAGTCGTCGACGAGCAGTACTTC	CASSLVTGTVVDEQYF
few	.	TRBV12-3/TRBV12-4	TRBJ1-5	TGTGCCAGCAGTTTAGGGCAGGGCAAATATAGCAATCAGCCCCAGCATTTT	CASSLGQGKYSNQPQHF
once	TRBD2	TRBV20-1	TRBJ2-7	TGCAGTGCCCTTAGCGGGGGGATCTACGAGCAGTACTTC	CSALSGGIYEQYF
.	.	TRBV20-1	TRBJ2-5	TGCAGTGCTATACGGACTGGGGAGACCCAGTACTTC	CSAIRTGETQYF
.	.	TRBV7-9	TRBJ2-7	TGTGCCAGCAGCTTGTTCAACTACGAGCAGTACTTC	CASSLFNYEQYF
.	TRBD2	TRBV12-3/TRBV12-4	TRBJ2-1	TGTGCCAGCAGCGGGACTAGCGGGGTAAATGAGCAGTTCTTC	CASSGTSGVNEQFF
.	TRBD1	TRBV5-1	TRBJ1-4	TGCGCCAGCAGCGGAGGGACAGGGGGATTTGAAAAACTGTTTTTT	CASSGGTGGFEKLFF
many	.	TRBV2	TRBJ2-1	TGTGCCAGCAGTCCCTCGGCGGGGGCAAATGAGCAGTTCTTC	CASSPSAGANEQFF
few	.	TRBV7-8	TRBJ1-4	TGTGCCAGCAGCTTAGCGGTGGGGGCGACCAGTAATGAAAAACTGTTTTTT	CASSLAVGATSNEKLFF
many	.	TRBV3-1	TRBJ1-1	TGTGCCAGCAGCCAAGTAAGTCGGGGTGGCACTGAAGCTTTCTTT	CASSQVSRGGTEAFF
few	.	TRBV7-9	TRBJ2-2	TGTGCCAGCAACGGGGGACACTACCGCACCGGGGAGCTGTTTTTT	CASNGGHYRTGELFF
.	.	TRBV5-6	TRBJ2-7	TGTGCCAGCAGCCCCGACAGTGGATTCTACGAGCAGTACTTC	CASSPDSGFYEQYF
.	.	TRBV29-1	TRBJ2-5	TGCAGCTTCACCGAAGGGACCCAGTACTTC	CSFTEGTQYF
many	TRBD1	TRBV24-1	TRBJ2-1	TGTGCCACCAGTGATTCAGTCCCGGGACAGGGAGTGGGCTCCTACAATGAGCAGTTCTTC	CATSDSVPGQGVGSYNEQFF
few	TRBD2	TRBV2	TRBJ2-3	TGTGCCAGCAGCGGGACTAGCGGGAGGAGTGGGGCAGATACGCAGTATTTT	CASSGTSGRSGADTQYF
.	.	TRBV29-1	TRBJ1-4	TGCAGCGTTGCGGATTCCGACAGTTTTAATGAAAAACTGTTTTTT	CSVADSDSFNEKLFF
.	.	TRBV9	TRBJ2-2	TGTGCCAGCCGCGGGGCGGGCAGATCGAACACCGGGGAGCTGTTTTTT	CASRGAGRSNTGELFF
.	.	TRBV6-4	TRBJ2-2	TGTGCCAGCAGTGACCGGGCCGACGGGGAGCTGTTTTTT	CASSDRADGELFF
.	TRBD2	TRBV5-6	TRBJ2-1	TGTGCCAGCAGCTTGGAAGTCCTAGCGGGATTAAGCTATGAGCAGTTCTTC	CASSLEVLAGLSYEQFF
.	.	TRBV29-1	TRBJ1-1	TGCAGCGTTGGCCAGGGAGGAACTGAAGCTTTCTTT	CSVGQGGTEAFF